The 31 T cell receptor beta chains below all came from one sample that was sequenced in a study of identical twins. TCRdb reprocessed the 5' RACE reads via MiXCR and lists one record per CDR3 protein. The repertoire includes roughly 690,000 distinct CDR3 sequences, about 20% of them detected once, and over 4% sits in the top ten. This sample was shared with a second study, whose subject was T cells expressing NK-cell markers.

Specimen: PBMCs. The source is a woman younger than 30 in good health.

This chain uses TRBV9 with TRBJ2-1; 10 nucleotides match TRBD2. The CDR3 runs to 15 residues. Germline trimming cut 4 bases from V and 5 bases from J; bases unmatched to any gene: 6. Germline assignment: CDR1 SGDLS and CDR2 YYNGEE. In nucleotides, the CDR3 is TGTGCCAGCAGCCTCACTAGCGGGATCAACAATGAGCAGTTCTTC. Amino acids: CASSLTSGINNEQFF. Drawing the rest from reference TRBV9 and TRBJ2-1, the complete variable domain is DSGVTQTPKHLITATGQRVTLRCSPRSGDLSVYWYQQSLDQGLQFLIQYYNGEERAKGNILERFSAQQFPDLHSELNLSSLELGDSALYFCASSLTSGINNEQFFGPGTRLTVL.

V usage is TRBV12-3 or TRBV12-4 and J usage is TRBJ2-5, with D perhaps TRBD1 or TRBD2 (5 bases each). The length of the CDR3 is 14 residues. The ends were cut back, 1 base at V and 4 bases at J, with 10 bases in the middle. The CDR3 protein is CASSLGGVPETQYF. The CDR3 bases are TGTGCCAGCAGTTTAGGAGGGGTCCCAGAGACCCAGTACTTC.

This clonotype came up a few times. This rearrangement joins TRBV24-1 to TRBJ2-1; possible D gene TRBD1, 6 bases. The germline V gene encodes CDR1 KGHDR and CDR2 SFDVKD. This CDR3 contains 11 residues. Trimming shortened V by 10 bases and J by 5 bases, and 8 bases separated the two germline ends. The CDR3 DNA reads as TGTGCCACGGGGGCCCACAATGAGCAGTTCTTC. It codes for CATGAHNEQFF.

This clonotype has just a few counts. The chain is built from TRBV30 and TRBJ2-1, with TRBD2 matching 8 bases. CDR1 is GTSNPN, CDR2 SVGIG, per germline (reference sequence). This CDR3 contains 14 residues. Trimming at V came to 5 bases and at J to 2 bases, leaving 5 bases not matched to a gene. The CDR3 DNA is TGTGCCTGGGTAGCGGGAAGAGCCTACAATGAGCAGTTCTTC. Translating it yields CAWVAGRAYNEQFF.

CDR3 loop: CASTRQGATRDTQYF. CDR3 nucleotides: TGTGCCAGCACGCGTCAGGGGGCGACTCGGGATACGCAGTATTTT. The V gene is TRBV12-3 or TRBV12-4, the J gene TRBJ2-3, with 8 bases that match TRBD1. The CDR3 is 15 residues long. Trimming removed 7 bases from V and 6 bases from J; junction bases left unmatched: 12.

The chain carries TRBV6-2 or TRBV6-3 and TRBJ1-5; D remains unclear. V gave up 6 bases and J gave up 4 bases, with 13 bases separating them. Germline V gene data show CDR1 as MNHEY and CDR2 as SVGEGT. The CDR3 consists of 14 residues. The CDR3 DNA is TGTGCCAGCAGCCGCCACCCTAGAAATCAGCCCCAGCATTTT. Translated: CASSRHPRNQPQHF.

The chain is built from TRBV7-9 and TRBJ2-4; tentatively, D is TRBD2 (6 bases). Germline values: CDR1 SEHNR, CDR2 FQNEAQ (reference sequence). CDR3 length: 16 amino acids. Trimming pared 5 bases from V and 7 bases from J, leaving 21 bases between. CDR3 loop: CASSPPGLAGSNIQYF. CDR3 bases: TGTGCCAGCAGCCCTCCGGGACTGGCGGGCTCGAACATTCAGTACTTC.

The V call is TRBV5-5, the J call TRBJ2-7; 10 nucleotides line up with TRBD2. V gave up 3 bases and J gave up 0 bases; unmatched junction bases: 6. Germline V lookup: CDR1 SGHKS, CDR2 YYEKEE (reference sequence). The CDR3 has 16 residues. The CDR3 sequence: CASSSGRLAGSYEQYF. In nucleotides, the CDR3 is TGTGCCAGCAGCTCGGGACGACTAGCGGGCTCCTACGAGCAGTACTTC.

This clonotype has just a few counts. V usage is TRBV27 and J usage is TRBJ2-2, with D unclear. The CDR3 totals 14 residues. V lost 5 bases and J 3 bases, leaving 10 bases between the germline ends. CDR1 MNHEY and CDR2 SMNVEV come from the germline V gene (reference sequence). The CDR3 bases are TGTGCCAGCAGTCTTGCTCCGGACACCGGGGAGCTGTTTTTT. Its protein is CASSLAPDTGELFF.

This clonotype has more than one count but fewer than ten. The chain links TRBV20-1 to TRBJ2-7, with 12 bases that match TRBD2. Germline V gives CDR1 DFQATT, CDR2 SNEGSKA (reference sequence). The CDR3 runs to 16 residues. V lost 3 bases to trimming and J lost 8 bases; unmatched junction nucleotides: 14. The DNA of the CDR3 is TGCAGTGCTAGTATGACTAGCGGGGGCGGCCCGCGAAAGCAGTACTTC. It encodes CSASMTSGGGPRKQYF.

The chain couples TRBV3-1 to TRBJ2-5; no clear D gene. The CDR3 sequence is 14 residues long. Germline CDR1 LGHDT, CDR2 YNNKEL (reference sequence). V was cut by 1 base and J by 5 bases, with 11 bases left in between. CDR3 nucleotides: TGTGCCAGCAGCCAAGCCGGACGTTTGGAGACCCAGTACTTC. Translating it yields CASSQAGRLETQYF.

The gene calls are TRBV12-3 or TRBV12-4 and TRBJ2-7, with 7 bases identical to TRBD2. The V gene end was trimmed by 6 bases and the J gene end by 6 bases; junction bases not matched to a gene: 11. This CDR3 has 14 residues. The CDR3 is CASSPLIWEGEQYF. DNA of the CDR3: TGTGCCAGCAGCCCGCTTATTTGGGAGGGCGAGCAGTACTTC.

V usage is TRBV19 and J usage is TRBJ1-5; D is uncertain. Germline CDR1 and CDR2: LNHDA and SQIVND (reference sequence). The V and J ends lost 3 bases and 5 bases respectively, with 17 bases between them. The CDR3 has 16 residues. CDR3 loop: CASSMTPAVGYQPQHF. In DNA, the CDR3 is TGTGCCAGTAGTATGACCCCGGCGGTAGGGTATCAGCCCCAGCATTTT.

There are a few counts of this clonotype. The chain carries TRBV5-1 and TRBJ1-1; 8 bases align to TRBD1. The V segment lost 1 base and the J segment 6 bases; nucleotides outside the gene matches: 5. The CDR3 spans 14 residues. The V gene's germline CDR1 is SGHRS and CDR2 YFSETQ. CDR3 region: CASSLRQGAPEAFF. In DNA, the CDR3 is TGCGCCAGCAGCTTGCGTCAGGGGGCCCCTGAAGCTTTCTTT.

The chain has TRBV3-1 and TRBJ2-3; no clear D gene. V was trimmed by 7 bases and J by 4 bases, leaving 18 bases between them. The CDR3 is made up of 15 amino acids. Germline CDR1 and CDR2: LGHDT and YNNKEL (reference sequence). The CDR3 protein is CASTPRVGSADTQYF. The CDR3 DNA follows: TGTGCCAGCACCCCAAGGGTGGGGTCGGCAGATACGCAGTATTTT.

This clonotype was detected ten times or more. As DNA, the CDR3 is TGCAGTGCCGGTCTTCTTATTGGGACAGATACGCAGTATTTT. Its translation: CSAGLLIGTDTQYF. This sequence joins TRBV20-1 and TRBJ2-3, with D uncertain. The germline CDR1 and CDR2 sequences are DFQATT and SNEGSKA (reference sequence). Trimming cost V 6 bases and J 3 bases, with 16 bases left between them. The CDR3 sequence is 14 residues long.

The V gene is TRBV3-1, the J gene TRBJ2-1, with 8 bases lining up with TRBD2. Germline V lookup: CDR1 LGHDT, CDR2 YNNKEL (reference sequence). The CDR3 is made up of 14 amino acids. V lost 2 bases, J lost 12 bases, and 9 bases stayed unmatched. The CDR3 loop is CASSQPQTAGGQFF. The DNA of the CDR3 is TGTGCCAGCAGCCAACCTCAGACTGCGGGGGGGCAGTTCTTC.

The chain is built from TRBV4-2 and TRBJ2-3; tentatively, D is TRBD1 (6 bases). V lost 4 bases and J lost 5, with 16 bases in between. The CDR3 covers 15 residues. The germline gives CDR1 LGHNA, CDR2 YNFKEQ. The CDR3 DNA sequence: TGTGCCAGCAGCCCGTCGTTTGGGGGCAAAGATACGCAGTATTTT. Protein: CASSPSFGGKDTQYF.

This clonotype appeared a few times. The rearrangement uses TRBV9 and TRBJ2-7; 10 bases are shared with TRBD1. The CDR3 length is 18 residues. Unmatched junction bases numbered 19, after V lost 4 bases and J lost 6 bases. CDR1 and CDR2 from the germline V gene are SGDLS and YYNGEE. The CDR3 DNA reads as TGTGCCAGCAGCACACGAAGTGAGGGACAGGGGAGGTTAGGCGAGCAGTACTTC. It is translated as CASSTRSEGQGRLGEQYF.

This chain connects TRBV7-6 to TRBJ2-2, with D possibly being TRBD2 (5 bases). Per germline, CDR1 SGHVS and CDR2 FNYEAQ. There are 15 residues in the CDR3. Deletions cut 1 base from V and 3 bases from J, with 9 bases between. The CDR3 sequence is CASSLGQDYTGELFF. DNA of the CDR3: TGTGCCAGCAGCTTAGGGCAGGACTACACCGGGGAGCTGTTTTTT.

The chain recombines TRBV5-1 with TRBJ2-7; no reliable D call. The CDR3 sequence is 14 residues long. Germline-derived CDR1 and CDR2 are SGHRS and YFSETQ. V was shortened by 0 bases and J by 6 bases, with 13 bases between the two germline ends. The CDR3, as DNA: TGCGCCAGCAGCTTGGAATCTCCCTCTCGCGAGCAGTACTTC. This codes for CASSLESPSREQYF.

The sample holds a few counts of this clonotype. This chain joins TRBV10-3 and TRBJ2-3, with D hard to call. Germline V gene sequence: CDR1 ENHRY, CDR2 SYGVKD. The CDR3 extends over 14 amino acids. The ends were cut back, 6 bases at V and 2 bases at J, with 12 bases in the middle. The CDR3 DNA reads as TGTGCCATCAGCAAGATTCGAAACACAGATACGCAGTATTTT. Its translation is CAISKIRNTDTQYF.

The chain employs TRBV20-1 and TRBJ2-7; tentatively, D is TRBD1 (5 bases). The germline V gene has CDR1 DFQATT and CDR2 SNEGSKA (reference sequence). Between the trimmed V and J ends, which lost 3 bases and 2 bases, there was a span of 14 bases. This CDR3 contains 14 residues. This CDR3 is CSARDWTHPYEQYF. Written as DNA, the CDR3 is TGCAGTGCTAGGGATTGGACACACCCCTACGAGCAGTACTTC.

The V call is TRBV7-2, the J call TRBJ2-7; D is uncertain. Germline loops: CDR1 SGHTA, CDR2 FQGNSA. V lost 1 base to trimming and J lost 2 bases, with 12 bases between them. The CDR3 totals 15 residues. CDR3 loop: CASSLGPGSTYEQYF. The CDR3, as DNA: TGTGCCAGCAGCTTAGGCCCTGGATCGACCTACGAGCAGTACTTC.

The V and J genes are TRBV10-3 and TRBJ2-1; D is undetermined. CDR1 is ENHRY and CDR2 is SYGVKD in the germline V gene. Trimming took off 0 bases at V and 9 bases at J, with 6 bases between the two ends. The CDR3 runs 12 residues. In DNA form, the CDR3 reads TGTGCCATCAGTGAGTCGAGTGTTGAGCAGTTCTTC. Its translation: CAISESSVEQFF.

The chain links TRBV29-1 to TRBJ2-1, with a tentative D call TRBD2 (5 bases). CDR1 and CDR2 from the germline V gene are SQVTM and ANQGSEA. This CDR3 comprises 12 residues. Trimming cost V 7 bases and J 2 bases, with 9 bases left between them. The DNA for the CDR3 is TGCAGCGCGGGGTCCGCCTACAATGAGCAGTTCTTC. As protein: CSAGSAYNEQFF.

This sequence joins TRBV7-6 and TRBJ2-1, with 9 nucleotides matching TRBD1. The CDR3 contains 17 residues. CDR1 and CDR2 (germline): SGHVS, FNYEAQ. V was clipped by 3 bases and J by 4 bases; unmatched bases: 10. CDR3 DNA: TGTGCCAGCAGCTTGACTGCCGGGACAGGGATTTACAATGAGCAGTTCTTC. Its protein product is CASSLTAGTGIYNEQFF.

This clonotype was seen a few times. The V and J genes are TRBV20-1 and TRBJ2-2; tentatively, D is TRBD1 or TRBD2 (5 bases each). This CDR3 has 13 residues. Per germline, CDR1 DFQATT and CDR2 SNEGSKA (reference sequence). V dropped 7 bases and J dropped 7 bases, with 16 bases sitting between them. The chain's CDR3 is CSGRDPRSGELFF. The CDR3 bases are TGCAGTGGCCGGGACCCCAGGAGCGGGGAGCTGTTTTTT.

CDR3 sequence reads: CASTYGSGEQYF. The CDR3, as DNA: TGTGCCAGCACCTATGGCAGTGGGGAGCAGTACTTC. The V gene is TRBV12-3 or TRBV12-4, the J gene TRBJ2-7; D is unresolved. Trimming left V 7 bases short and J 7 bases short, with 14 bases between. The CDR3 has 12 residues.

The V call is TRBV20-1, the J call TRBJ2-7; D might be TRBD2 (6 bases). Trimming cost V 0 bases and J 2 bases, with 17 bases left between them. From germline, CDR1 is DFQATT and CDR2 SNEGSKA (reference sequence). The CDR3 totals 16 residues. Written as DNA, the CDR3 is TGCAGTGCTAGAGATGGGGGGAGGACAAGAGCCTACGAGCAGTACTTC. Its translation is CSARDGGRTRAYEQYF.

V and J are TRBV6-5 and TRBJ2-4, with no clear D. Germline V gene sequence: CDR1 MNHEY, CDR2 SVGAGI. V shed 0 bases and J shed 6 bases, with 15 bases lying between them. The CDR3 totals 16 residues. The CDR3, as DNA: TGTGCCAGCAGTTACTCGGGAATAGGCGGCGGAAACATTCAGTACTTC. Protein product: CASSYSGIGGGNIQYF.